These T cell receptor beta chains were read from a single sample in a study of blood T cell repertoires in COVID-19. Clones were read by immunoSEQ multiplex PCR, and TCRdb kept only the in-frame ones, dropping some. Here the sample spans about 110,000 clones, roughly 72% being singletons. The sample taken for sequencing was peripheral blood. Receptors were obtained from a man at least 80 years old with acute or convalescent COVID-19. Both conserved end residues are part of each CDR3. A D gene is named only where the DNA matches it firmly. Clone size is stated in some rows and not others, as once, few, many or a class when expanded.

TRBD2	TRBV28	TRBJ2-7	few	CASRSTGTRAYEQYF	TGTGCCAGCAGATCTACCGGGACTAGAGCCTACGAGCAGTACTTC
-	TRBV6-2/TRBV6-3	TRBJ1-1	-	CASSYRSSGTTEAFF	TGTGCCAGCAGTTATAGGAGCAGCGGAACCACTGAAGCTTTCTTT
-	TRBV24-1	TRBJ2-1	-	CATSEAGGEQFF	TGTGCCACCAGTGAAGCCGGGGGTGAGCAGTTCTTC
TRBD2	TRBV5-1	TRBJ2-7	few	CASSFASGNPYEQYF	TGCGCCAGCAGCTTCGCTAGCGGGAACCCCTACGAGCAGTACTTC
-	TRBV3-1/TRBV3-2	TRBJ2-7	-	CASSQDIRRREQYF	TGTGCCAGCAGCCAAGATATCAGGAGGAGGGAGCAGTACTTC
TRBD2	TRBV10-2	TRBJ2-2	-	CASSPGLAGGVNTGELFF	TGCGCCAGCAGCCCCGGACTAGCGGGAGGGGTGAACACCGGGGAGCTGTTTTTT
-	TRBV5-1	TRBJ1-1	-	CASRDRDFSEAFF	TGCGCCAGCCGAGACCGGGACTTCTCTGAAGCTTTCTTT
-	TRBV28	TRBJ1-2	few	CASSKTGSQANYGYTF	TGTGCCAGCAGTAAAACCGGCAGTCAAGCGAACTATGGCTACACCTTC
-	TRBV19	TRBJ2-1	-	CASSIQGSSYNEQFF	TGTGCCAGTAGTATTCAGGGGAGCTCCTACAATGAGCAGTTCTTC
-	TRBV6-6	TRBJ1-2	few	CASTSGAGGYTF	TGTGCCAGCACCTCAGGGGCAGGAGGCTACACCTTC
-	TRBV6-4	TRBJ1-1	-	CASSDQLNTEAFF	TGTGCCAGCAGTGATCAGTTAAACACTGAAGCTTTCTTT
-	TRBV4-1	TRBJ2-5	-	CASSQGPQETQYF	TGCGCCAGCAGCCAAGGGCCCCAAGAGACCCAGTACTTC
-	TRBV6-5	TRBJ1-2	few	CASSYGRSYGYTF	TGTGCCAGCAGTTATGGCAGGTCGTATGGCTACACCTTC
-	TRBV15	TRBJ1-3	-	CATSREKEPGNTIYF	TGTGCCACCAGCAGAGAGAAGGAGCCTGGAAACACCATATATTTT
-	TRBV7-6	TRBJ2-7	-	CASSLGDSYEQYF	TGTGCCAGCAGCTTGGGAGATTCCTACGAGCAGTACTTC
TRBD1	TRBV28	TRBJ1-5	-	CASSVGQSYQPQHF	TGTGCCAGCAGTGTGGGACAGAGTTATCAGCCCCAGCATTTT
TRBD1	TRBV5-4	TRBJ2-5	-	CASSQYTGGEETQYF	TGTGCCAGCAGCCAATATACAGGGGGCGAGGAGACCCAGTACTTC
-	TRBV15	TRBJ2-3	-	CATSRAYGGTDTQYF	TGTGCCACCAGCAGAGCGTACGGGGGCACAGATACGCAGTATTTT
TRBD2	TRBV7-2	TRBJ2-1	-	CASSLALGLAGWEQFF	TGTGCCAGCAGCTTAGCCTTAGGACTAGCGGGATGGGAGCAGTTCTTC
-	TRBV2	TRBJ2-7	-	CASSSRYEQYF	TGTGCCAGCAGTTCTCGGTACGAGCAGTACTTC
-	TRBV7-2	TRBJ1-2	-	CASSSLYGYTF	TGTGCCAGCAGCTCCCTATATGGCTACACCTTC
TRBD2	TRBV5-6	TRBJ2-1	-	CASNPGTSAYNEQFF	TGTGCCAGCAACCCCGGGACTAGCGCCTACAATGAGCAGTTCTTC
TRBD2	TRBV19	TRBJ2-4	-	CASSISPGLGGIQYF	TGTGCCAGTAGTATCTCCCCGGGACTAGGGGGAATTCAGTACTTC
-	TRBV19	TRBJ2-3	-	CASDDRYTDTQYF	TGTGCCAGTGACGACAGGTATACAGATACGCAGTATTTT
TRBD1	TRBV29-1	TRBJ2-7	-	CSAPGQRPYEQYF	TGCAGCGCCCCGGGACAGCGACCCTACGAGCAGTACTTC
-	TRBV11-2	TRBJ2-6	-	CASSSVRVSSGANVLTF	TGTGCCAGCAGCTCGGTACGGGTGAGCTCTGGGGCCAACGTCCTGACTTTC
TRBD2	TRBV28	TRBJ2-7	many	CASSLELAGEAGEQYF	TGTGCCAGCAGTTTAGAGCTAGCGGGAGAGGCTGGGGAGCAGTACTTC
TRBD2	TRBV6-5	TRBJ2-2	-	CASSRFSGTQGELFF	TGTGCCAGCAGTAGATTTAGCGGGACCCAGGGGGAGCTGTTTTTT
TRBD2	TRBV6-2/TRBV6-3	TRBJ2-2	-	CASSYSKTSGRVWTGELFF	TGTGCCAGCAGTTACTCGAAGACTAGCGGGAGGGTGTGGACCGGGGAGCTGTTTTTT
-	TRBV27	TRBJ2-2	few	CASTPQGRLAGELFF	TGTGCCAGCACCCCCCAGGGTCGGCTGGCCGGGGAGCTGTTTTTT
TRBD1	TRBV5-8	TRBJ1-5	-	CASSKGQGNNQPQHF	TGTGCCAGCAGCAAGGGACAGGGTAACAATCAGCCCCAGCATTTT
-	TRBV4-2	TRBJ1-1	-	CASSQGRGADTEAFF	TGTGCCAGCAGCCAAGGGCGGGGTGCGGACACTGAAGCTTTCTTT
-	TRBV5-1	TRBJ2-6	-	CASSLEGGSSGANVLTF	TGCGCCAGCAGCTTGGAGGGGGGGTCCTCTGGGGCCAACGTCCTGACTTTC
-	TRBV10-3	TRBJ2-7	-	CAISDYRSSYEQYF	TGTGCCATCAGTGATTACAGGAGCTCCTACGAGCAGTACTTC
TRBD1	TRBV7-8	TRBJ1-1	-	CASSLARGQGNTEAFF	TGTGCCAGCAGCTTAGCCCGGGGACAGGGGAACACTGAAGCTTTCTTT
-	TRBV28	TRBJ1-2	-	CASSLSGAGYTF	TGTGCCAGCAGTTTGTCAGGTGCTGGCTACACCTTC
TRBD2	TRBV6-2/TRBV6-3	TRBJ2-1	-	CASSPKLAGGPGEQFF	TGTGCCAGCAGCCCAAAACTAGCGGGAGGCCCCGGTGAGCAGTTCTTC